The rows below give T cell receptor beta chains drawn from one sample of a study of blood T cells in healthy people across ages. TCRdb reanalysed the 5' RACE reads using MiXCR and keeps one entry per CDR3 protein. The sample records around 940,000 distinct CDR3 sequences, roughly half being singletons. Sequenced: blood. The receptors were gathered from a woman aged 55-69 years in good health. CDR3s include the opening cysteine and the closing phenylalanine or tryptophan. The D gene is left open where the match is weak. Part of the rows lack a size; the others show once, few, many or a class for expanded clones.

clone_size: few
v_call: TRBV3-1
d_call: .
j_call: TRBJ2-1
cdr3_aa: CASSQEADNEQFF
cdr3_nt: TGTGCCAGCAGCCAAGAAGCGGACAATGAGCAGTTCTTC

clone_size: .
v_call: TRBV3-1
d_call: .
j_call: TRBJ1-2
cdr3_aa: CASSQGSLHSYTF
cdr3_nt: TGTGCCAGCAGCCAAGGGTCCCTTCATAGCTACACCTTC

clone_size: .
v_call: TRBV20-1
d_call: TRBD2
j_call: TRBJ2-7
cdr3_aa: CSARPLASGRSYEQYF
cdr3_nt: TGCAGTGCTAGGCCCCTGGCTAGCGGGAGATCTTACGAGCAGTACTTC

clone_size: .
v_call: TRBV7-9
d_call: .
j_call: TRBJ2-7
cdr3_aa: CASRGTDSYEQYF
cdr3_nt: TGTGCCAGCAGAGGGACTGACTCCTACGAGCAGTACTTC

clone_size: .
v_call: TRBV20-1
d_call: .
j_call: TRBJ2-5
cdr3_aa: CSAGAGFELASEQYF
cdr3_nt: TGCAGTGCTGGAGCCGGATTTGAGCTCGCATCGGAGCAGTACTTC

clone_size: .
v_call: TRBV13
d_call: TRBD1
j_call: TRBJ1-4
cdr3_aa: CASSSRRTGGAAKLFF
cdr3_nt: TGTGCCAGCAGCTCCCGCCGGACAGGGGGCGCAGCAAAACTGTTTTTT

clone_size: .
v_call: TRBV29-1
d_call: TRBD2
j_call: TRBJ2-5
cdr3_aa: CSASGLYNEQYF
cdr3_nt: TGCAGCGCTAGCGGGCTATACAATGAGCAGTACTTC

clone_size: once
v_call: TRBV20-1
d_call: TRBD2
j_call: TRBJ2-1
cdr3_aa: CSAPGLASYNEQFF
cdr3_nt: TGCAGTGCCCCGGGACTAGCGAGTTACAATGAGCAGTTCTTC

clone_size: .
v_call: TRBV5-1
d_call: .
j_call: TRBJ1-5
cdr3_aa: CASSWGGNNQPQHF
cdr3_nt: TGCGCCAGCAGCTGGGGGGGGAACAATCAGCCCCAGCATTTT

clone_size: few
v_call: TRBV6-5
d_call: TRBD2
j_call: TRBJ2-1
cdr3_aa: CASSYGAGAPFEYNEQFF
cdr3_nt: TGTGCCAGCAGTTACGGGGCGGGAGCACCGTTTGAATACAATGAGCAGTTCTTC

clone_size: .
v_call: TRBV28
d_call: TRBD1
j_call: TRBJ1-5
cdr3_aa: CASSRVGTGGRQPQHF
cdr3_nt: TGTGCCAGCAGCAGAGTAGGAACAGGGGGCAGGCAGCCCCAGCATTTT

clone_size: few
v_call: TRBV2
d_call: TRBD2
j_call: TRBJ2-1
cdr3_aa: CASSVRAGGYNEQFF
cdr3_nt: TGTGCCAGCAGTGTTAGAGCGGGAGGTTACAATGAGCAGTTCTTC

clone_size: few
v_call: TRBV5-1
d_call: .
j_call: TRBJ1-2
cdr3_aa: CACRESLEGYTF
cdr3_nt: TGCGCCTGCAGGGAATCTCTGGAAGGCTACACCTTC

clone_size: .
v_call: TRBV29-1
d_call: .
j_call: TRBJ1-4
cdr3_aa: CSVRNRSANEKLFF
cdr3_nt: TGCAGCGTGAGGAACAGGTCGGCTAATGAAAAACTGTTTTTT

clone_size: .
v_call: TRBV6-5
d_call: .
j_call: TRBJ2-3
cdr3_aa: CASSYSGVGTDTQYF
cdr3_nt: TGTGCCAGCAGTTACTCGGGAGTTGGCACAGATACGCAGTATTTT

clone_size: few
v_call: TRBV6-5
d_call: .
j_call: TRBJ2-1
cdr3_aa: CASSYSNVGNEQFF
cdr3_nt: TGTGCCAGCAGTTACTCGAACGTGGGGAATGAGCAGTTCTTC

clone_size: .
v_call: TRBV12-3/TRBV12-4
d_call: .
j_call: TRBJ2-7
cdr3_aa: CAGSLYPIGYEQYF
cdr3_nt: TGTGCCGGCAGTTTGTACCCCATTGGATACGAGCAGTACTTC

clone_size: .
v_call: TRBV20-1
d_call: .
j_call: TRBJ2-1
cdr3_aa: CSARGRELLDEQFF
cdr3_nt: TGCAGTGCTAGAGGCCGGGAGTTATTGGATGAGCAGTTCTTC

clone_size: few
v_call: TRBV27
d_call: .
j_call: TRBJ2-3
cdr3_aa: CASSPSEGEYTDTQYF
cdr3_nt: TGTGCCAGCAGCCCCTCGGAGGGGGAGTACACAGATACGCAGTATTTT

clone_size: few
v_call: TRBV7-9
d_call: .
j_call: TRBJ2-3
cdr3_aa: CASSAESSTQYF
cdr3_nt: TGTGCCAGCAGCGCTGAGTCAAGTACGCAGTATTTT

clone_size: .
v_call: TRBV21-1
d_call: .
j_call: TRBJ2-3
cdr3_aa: CASKGTSDTQYF
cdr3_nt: TGTGCCAGCAAAGGAACCTCAGATACGCAGTATTTT

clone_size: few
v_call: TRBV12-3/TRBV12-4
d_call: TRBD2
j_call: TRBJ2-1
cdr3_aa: CASSHSSGSNEQFF
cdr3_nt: TGTGCCAGCAGCCACTCTAGCGGGAGTAATGAGCAGTTCTTC

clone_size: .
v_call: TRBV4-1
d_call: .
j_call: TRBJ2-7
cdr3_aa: CASSRDSLGTAIGEQYF
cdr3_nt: TGCGCCAGCAGCCGAGATTCCCTAGGGACCGCAATCGGCGAGCAGTACTTC

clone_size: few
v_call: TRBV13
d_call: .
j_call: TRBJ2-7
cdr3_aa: CASSLEGEGPYEQYF
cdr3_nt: TGTGCCAGCAGCTTAGAGGGGGAGGGCCCCTACGAGCAGTACTTC

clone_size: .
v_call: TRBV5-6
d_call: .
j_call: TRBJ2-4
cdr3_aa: CAGSGAGDLSLAKNIQYF
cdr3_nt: TGTGCCGGCAGCGGGGCAGGGGACCTCTCCCTAGCCAAAAACATTCAGTACTTC

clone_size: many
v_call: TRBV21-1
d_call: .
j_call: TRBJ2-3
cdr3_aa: CASSKEGGDRGCGTHFPDTQYF
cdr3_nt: TGTGCCAGCAGCAAAGAGGGAGGAGACAGGGGATGCGGGACTCACTTCCCAGATACGCAGTATTTT

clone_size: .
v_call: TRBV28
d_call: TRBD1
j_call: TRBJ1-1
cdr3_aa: CASSSLPGTGITEAFF
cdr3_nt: TGTGCCAGCAGTTCCCTTCCCGGGACAGGGATCACTGAAGCTTTCTTT

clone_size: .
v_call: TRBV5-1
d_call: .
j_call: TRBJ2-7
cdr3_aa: CASSYSGSFSYEQYF
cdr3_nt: TGCGCCAGCAGCTACTCTGGGTCCTTCTCCTATGAGCAGTACTTC